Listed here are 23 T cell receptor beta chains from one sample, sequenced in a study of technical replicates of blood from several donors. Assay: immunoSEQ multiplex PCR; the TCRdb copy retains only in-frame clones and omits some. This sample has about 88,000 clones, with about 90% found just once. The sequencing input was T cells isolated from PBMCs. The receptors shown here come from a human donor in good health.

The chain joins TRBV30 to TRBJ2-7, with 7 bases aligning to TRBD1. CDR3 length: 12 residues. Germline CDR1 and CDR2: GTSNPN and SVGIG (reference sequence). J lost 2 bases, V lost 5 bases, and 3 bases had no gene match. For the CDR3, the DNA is TGTGCCTGGGATGGGACAGCCTACGAGCAGTACTTC. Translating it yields CAWDGTAYEQYF.

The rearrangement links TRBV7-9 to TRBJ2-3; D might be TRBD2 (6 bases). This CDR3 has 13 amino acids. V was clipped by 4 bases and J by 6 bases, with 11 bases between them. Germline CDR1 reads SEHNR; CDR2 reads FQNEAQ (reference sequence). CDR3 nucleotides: TGTGCCAGCAGCTCCACTAGCTCCGATACGCAGTATTTT. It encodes CASSSTSSDTQYF.

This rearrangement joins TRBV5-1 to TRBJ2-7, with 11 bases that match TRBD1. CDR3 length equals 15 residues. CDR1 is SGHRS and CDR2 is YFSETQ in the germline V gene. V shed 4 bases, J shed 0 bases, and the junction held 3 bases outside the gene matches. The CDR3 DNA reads TGCGCCAGCAGCCAGGGACAGGGGGTCTCCTACGAGCAGTACTTC. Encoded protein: CASSQGQGVSYEQYF.

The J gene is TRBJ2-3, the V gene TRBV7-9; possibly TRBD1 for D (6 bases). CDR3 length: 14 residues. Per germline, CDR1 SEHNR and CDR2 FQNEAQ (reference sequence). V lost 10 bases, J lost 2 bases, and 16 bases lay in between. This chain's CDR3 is CAIPPGQSTDTQYF. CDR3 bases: TGTGCCATCCCCCCCGGACAGTCCACAGATACGCAGTATTTT.

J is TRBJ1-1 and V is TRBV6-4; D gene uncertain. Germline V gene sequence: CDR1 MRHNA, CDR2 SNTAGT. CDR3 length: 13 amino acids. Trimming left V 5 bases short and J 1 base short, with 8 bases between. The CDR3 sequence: CASSFHQNTEAFF. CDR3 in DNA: TGTGCCAGCAGTTTTCATCAGAACACTGAAGCTTTCTTT.

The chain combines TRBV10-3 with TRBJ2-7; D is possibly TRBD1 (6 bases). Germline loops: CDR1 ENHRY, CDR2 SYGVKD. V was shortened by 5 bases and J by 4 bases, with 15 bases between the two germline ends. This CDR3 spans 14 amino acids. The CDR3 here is CAISITGTTYEQYF. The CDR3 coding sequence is TGTGCCATCAGTATAACCGGGACAACATACGAGCAGTACTTC.

In DNA form, the CDR3 reads TGTGCCAGCAGCCTGAGGACAAGGGCCATATATGGCTACACCTTC. Encoded protein: CASSLRTRAIYGYTF. This chain connects TRBV7-9 to TRBJ1-2; TRBD1 might be the D (5 bases). Trimming pared 5 bases from V and 5 bases from J, leaving 18 bases between. CDR3 size: 15 residues. Germline values: CDR1 SEHNR, CDR2 FQNEAQ (reference sequence).

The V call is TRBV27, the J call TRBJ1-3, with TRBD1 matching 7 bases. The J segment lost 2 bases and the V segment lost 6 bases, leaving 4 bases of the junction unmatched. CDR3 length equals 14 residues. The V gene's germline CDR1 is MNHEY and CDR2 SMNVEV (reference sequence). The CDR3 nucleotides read TGTGCCAGCAGACCTACAGGGGCTGGAAACACCATATATTTT. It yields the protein CASRPTGAGNTIYF.

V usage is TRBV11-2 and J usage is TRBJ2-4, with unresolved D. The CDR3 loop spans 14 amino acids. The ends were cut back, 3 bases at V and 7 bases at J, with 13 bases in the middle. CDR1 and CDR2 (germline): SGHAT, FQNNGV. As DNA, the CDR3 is TGTGCCAGCAGCTTGGAGTTCAGTTTGAACATTCAGTACTTC. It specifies CASSLEFSLNIQYF.

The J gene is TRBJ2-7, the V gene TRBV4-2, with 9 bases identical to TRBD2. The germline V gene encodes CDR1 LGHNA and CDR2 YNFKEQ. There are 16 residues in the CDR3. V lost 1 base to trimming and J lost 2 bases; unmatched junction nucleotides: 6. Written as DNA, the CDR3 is TGTGCCAGCAGCCAAGTTATCGGACTAGCGACCTACGAGCAGTACTTC. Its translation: CASSQVIGLATYEQYF.

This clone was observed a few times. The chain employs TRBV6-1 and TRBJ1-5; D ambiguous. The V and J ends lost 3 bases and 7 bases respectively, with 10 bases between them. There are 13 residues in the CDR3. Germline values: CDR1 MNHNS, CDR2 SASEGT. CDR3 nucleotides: TGTGCCAGCAGTGACTTGGTCGAGCAGCCCCAGCATTTT. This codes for CASSDLVEQPQHF.

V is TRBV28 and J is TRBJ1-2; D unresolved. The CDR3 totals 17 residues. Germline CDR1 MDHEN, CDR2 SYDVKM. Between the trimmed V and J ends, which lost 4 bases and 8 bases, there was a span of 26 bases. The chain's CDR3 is CASSYPTIEDGFGGYTF. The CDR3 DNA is TGTGCCAGCAGTTACCCGACAATTGAAGACGGTTTTGGGGGCTACACCTTC.

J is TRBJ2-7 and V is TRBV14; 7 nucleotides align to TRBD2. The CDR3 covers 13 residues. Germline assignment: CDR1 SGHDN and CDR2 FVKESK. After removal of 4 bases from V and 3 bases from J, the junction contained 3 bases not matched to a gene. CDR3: CASSPGTIYEQYF. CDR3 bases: TGTGCCAGCAGCCCCGGGACTATCTACGAGCAGTACTTC.

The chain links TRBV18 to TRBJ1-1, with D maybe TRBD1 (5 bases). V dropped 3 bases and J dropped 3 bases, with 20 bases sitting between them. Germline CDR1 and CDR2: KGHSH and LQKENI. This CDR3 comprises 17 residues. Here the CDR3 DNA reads TGTGCCAGCTCACCTCCGGGACGGACTATAGGCCACACTGAAGCTTTCTTT. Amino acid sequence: CASSPPGRTIGHTEAFF.

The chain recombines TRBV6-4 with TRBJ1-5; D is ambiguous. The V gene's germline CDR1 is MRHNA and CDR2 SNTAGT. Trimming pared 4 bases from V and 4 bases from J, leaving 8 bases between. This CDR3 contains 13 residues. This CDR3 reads CASSGDGNQPQHF. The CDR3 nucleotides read TGTGCCAGCAGTGGTGACGGGAATCAGCCCCAGCATTTT.

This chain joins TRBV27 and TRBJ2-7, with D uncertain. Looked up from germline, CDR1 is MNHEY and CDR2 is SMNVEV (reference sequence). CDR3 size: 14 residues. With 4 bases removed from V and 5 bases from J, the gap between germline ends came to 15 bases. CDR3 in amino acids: CASSSRPVEDEQYF. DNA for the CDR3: TGTGCCAGCAGTTCCCGACCGGTTGAGGACGAGCAGTACTTC.

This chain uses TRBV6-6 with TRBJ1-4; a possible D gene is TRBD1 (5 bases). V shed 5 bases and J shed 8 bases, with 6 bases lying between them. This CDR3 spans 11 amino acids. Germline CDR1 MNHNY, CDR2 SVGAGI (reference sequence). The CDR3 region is CASSGGEKLFF. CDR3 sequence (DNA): TGTGCCAGCAGTGGGGGGGAAAAACTGTTTTTT.

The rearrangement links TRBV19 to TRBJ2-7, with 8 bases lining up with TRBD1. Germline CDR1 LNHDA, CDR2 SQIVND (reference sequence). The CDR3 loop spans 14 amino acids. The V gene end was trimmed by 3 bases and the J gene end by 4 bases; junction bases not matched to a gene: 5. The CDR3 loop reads CASSIGQGRYEQYF. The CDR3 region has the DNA TGTGCCAGTAGTATCGGACAGGGAAGGTACGAGCAGTACTTC.

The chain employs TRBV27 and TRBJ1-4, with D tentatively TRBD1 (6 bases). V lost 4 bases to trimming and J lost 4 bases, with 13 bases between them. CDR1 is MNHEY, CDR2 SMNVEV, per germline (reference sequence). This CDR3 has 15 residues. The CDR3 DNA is TGTGCCAGCAGTTCTGGGACAAAACTTAATGAAAAACTGTTTTTT. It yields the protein CASSSGTKLNEKLFF.

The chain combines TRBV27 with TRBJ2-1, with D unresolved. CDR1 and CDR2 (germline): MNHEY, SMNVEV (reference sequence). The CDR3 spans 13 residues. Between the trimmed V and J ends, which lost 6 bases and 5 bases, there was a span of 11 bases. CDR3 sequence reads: CASSHHTNNEQFF. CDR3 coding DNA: TGTGCCAGCAGCCATCATACTAACAATGAGCAGTTCTTC.

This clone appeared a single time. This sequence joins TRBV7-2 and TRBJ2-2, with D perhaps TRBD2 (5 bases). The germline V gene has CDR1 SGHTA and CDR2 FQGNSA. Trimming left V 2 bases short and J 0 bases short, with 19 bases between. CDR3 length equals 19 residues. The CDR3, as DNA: TGTGCCAGCAGCTTAAGCATTCTTGACGGGGTCTCGAACACCGGGGAGCTGTTTTTT. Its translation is CASSLSILDGVSNTGELFF.

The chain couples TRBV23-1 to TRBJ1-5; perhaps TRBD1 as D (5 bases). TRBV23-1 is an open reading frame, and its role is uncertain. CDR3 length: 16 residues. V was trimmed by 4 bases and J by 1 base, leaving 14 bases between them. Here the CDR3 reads CASSLLGGGSNQPQHF. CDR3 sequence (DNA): TGCGCCAGCAGTCTCCTCGGGGGAGGGAGCAATCAGCCCCAGCATTTT.

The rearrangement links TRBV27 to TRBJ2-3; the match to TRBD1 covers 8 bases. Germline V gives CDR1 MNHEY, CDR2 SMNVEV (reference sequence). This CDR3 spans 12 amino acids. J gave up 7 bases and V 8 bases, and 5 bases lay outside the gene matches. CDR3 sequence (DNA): TGTGCCAGCGGGCGACAGGGGTATACGCAGTATTTT. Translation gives CASGRQGYTQYF.